The text below deals with one T cell receptor beta chain. In this sample, this clone turned up a few times. Its antigen is not yet known. No much larger clone exists at a distance of one base, and base qualities are not known. Receptor amplification or capture employed the immunoSEQ multiplex PCR assay. For the multiplex PCR, a mixture combining 60 forward primers for TCR Vbeta segments and 13 reverse primers for TCR Jbeta segments was used. The CDR3 region of rearranged TCR beta genes was amplified from genomic DNA with a multiplex PCR assay. On the Illumina HiSeq System, the amplified TCR beta libraries were sequenced as 87-base-pair reads. The published analysis was carried out like this. Across the roughly 670 repertoires, a later analysis counted approximately 83 million unique TCR beta chains, approximately 12 million of which were shared by at least two donors. To remove PCR and sequencing errors, raw reads were error-corrected and collapsed into unique sequences using a nearest-neighbor algorithm that merged closely related sequences. CDR3 sequences were aligned to IMGT reference sequences to assign V, D and J gene segments. For a sequence to be retained, a match of at least six nucleotides was required to both a V gene segment and a J gene segment. Rearrangements were called productive when the CDR3 lacked stop codons and stayed in frame with V and J; all others were non-productive. Following IMGT convention, CDR3 was defined as the stretch from the second conserved V-encoded cysteine up to the conserved J-encoded phenylalanine. Sequences without an unambiguous match to a single V gene segment were excluded from the earlier analysis of about 600 of the donors. An earlier analysis of 587 of the donors called V segments functional above 56.7% productive rearrangements and segregating when the between-donor standard deviation exceeded 5%. A statistical classification framework was developed to diagnose cytomegalovirus status using the catalog of TCR beta chain sequences. In a later analysis, TCR nucleotide sequences were compared against IMGT/GENE-DB human TR gene sequences so that V and J genes could be assigned. A later analysis assigned CDR3 sequences and most-parsimonious VDJ recombination scenarios with the TCRdist pipeline. A later analysis defined each TCR beta chain by its CDR3 amino acid sequence plus V-gene family, and excluded reads lacking a unique V-gene family. As a way to deal with suspected cross-contamination and a sequencing artifact, a later analysis dropped 640 or so nucleotide sequences that were highly shared and had low generation probability. In a later analysis, a clonal expansion index for each public chain was calculated from normalized within-repertoire ranks of inferred template counts. A later analysis computed generation probabilities with a VDJ recombination model fitted to out-of-frame rearrangements, and checked the results against IGoR. In a later analysis, hypergeometric tests were used to score TCR-TCR, TCR-HLA and TCR-CMV co-occurrence, with a repertoire-size bias correction applied to TCR pairs. In a later analysis, false discovery rates were estimated by permuting HLA or CMV assignments 20 times. In a later analysis, co-occurring TCRs were grouped with DBSCAN, and TCRdist sequence similarity was added when clustering was performed within HLA-allele-positive subsets. For co-occurrence clustering, repertoires with fewer than 30,000 or more than 120,000 public chains were excluded, along with about five repertoires with anomalous nucleotide sharing. TCRdb holds this immuneACCESS table with in-frame rearrangements only. Some clones are missing; in checked studies, unresolved V genes explain under half, and the rest has no known cause. That table supplies the V and J calls and clone size; D and trimming were determined from the DNA. This sample lists tens of thousands of clones; roughly 80% were detected once. In total, the top ten clones hold roughly 2% of the sample.

This sample stems from a study of cytomegalovirus exposure and HLA in healthy donors (dated by TCRdb to 2017 to 2019). In terms of the full investigation: An earlier analysis of approximately 550 of the donors reported 250 to 300 Gb of sequence data and around 120 million unique TCR beta sequences from roughly 200 million T cells. An early release covering about 600 HLA-typed donors comprised approximately 290 gigabases of sequencing data and some 79 million unique TCR sequences. The genetic ancestry cluster associated with self-reported Caucasian donors included around 76% of the roughly 410 genotyped donors. The study was designed to test whether signatures of past pathogen exposure could be identified by cataloging public T cell receptors. Using immunosequencing, the study profiled T cell repertoires from approximately 700 subjects and related those repertoires to cytomegalovirus serostatus. Along with the 666-subject first cohort, a separate validation cohort of some 130 different subjects was used. The study combined high-throughput TCR immunosequencing, statistical association of individual TCRs with disease status, and machine learning to predict cytomegalovirus infection status. In a later analysis, previously published TCR beta repertoires from hundreds of donors were re-analyzed and high-resolution HLA genotyping was added so that TCR occurrence patterns could be studied. The later analysis used no new phenotypic data to find candidate immune exposures, relying instead on TCR beta sequences and their occurrence across donors. In an earlier analysis of around 540 of the donors, high-throughput TCR beta sequencing was used to judge whether each TCR beta V gene segment behaved as functional or pseudogenic. Donor age, sex, ethnicity and CMV serostatus were compiled alongside the repertoire data. A later genetic analysis used genome-wide SNP genotypes for about 60% of the roughly 670 donors, treating that subset as a discovery cohort. All discovery cohort repertoires had been generated using a single sequencing platform. Class I and class II HLA loci were covered by the typing at four-digit resolution. The number of typed donors differed by locus: about 629-640 for A, B, C, DRB1 and DQB1; 500 to 550 for DQA1; 606 for DPA1; and 400 to 480 for DPB1. Four to six DR-DQ haplotypes were handled as single units for association and clustering, since linkage in the cohort was strong. Across some 400 genotyped donors of the cohort, an average of about 240,000 unique TCR beta nucleotide sequences per donor were sequenced, and roughly a sixth of those sequences were non-productive.

Taken from cysteine to phenylalanine, the CDR3 has 13 residues. The CDR3 DNA has 39 bases and is translated from base 1. V lost 5 bases and J lost 7 bases; the stretch between them is 15 bases long. CDR1 and CDR2 are read off the germline V gene as SGHTA and FQGNSA. The cohort consisted of 600 to 750 healthy bone marrow donors. At the time of sampling, every cohort member was nominally healthy, though immune exposures that went unrecorded were likely present. The donor was CMV seronegative and was included in the group of approximately 350 seronegative cohort members. Each donor provided a peripheral blood sample, and peripheral blood mononuclear cells were used for TCR beta sequencing. The Qiagen DNeasy Blood Extraction Kit was used to extract genomic DNA from the blood cell samples. Study-wide conclusions, independent of this receptor: A later analysis found that most CMV-associated TCR beta chains appeared HLA-restricted, with HLA associations seemingly driven largely by CMV exposure. A group of highly shared sequence variants was considered likely to be a technical artifact of the sequencing pipeline. The cohort was sequenced for TCR beta chains only, and without alpha or paired-chain data the features that could be detected were limited. Linkage disequilibrium might explain the correlated functional status among segregating V segments, but an unknown experimental factor could not be excluded. Several of the top co-occurrence clusters appeared to be linked to parvovirus B19, influenza, CMV and Epstein-Barr virus, according to a later analysis. The classifier was reported to diagnose cytomegalovirus status with high specificity and sensitivity in both the original cohort and the validation cohort. The authors suggested that the approach could potentially be generalized to other disease states and immunological phenotypes. Immune exposure information for the cohort was limited to CMV serostatus. A further reported finding was that TCR beta sequences accurately predicted the HLA-A and HLA-B alleles for most subjects in the first cohort. When HLA alleles, especially DR and DQ, strongly co-occurred, TCR associations were difficult to assign to individual alleles. According to a later genetic analysis, donors in an Asian-associated ancestry cluster had fewer N-insertions in productive TCRs than the roughly 700-donor mean. Presence/absence analyses assumed roughly uniform sequencing depth across donors, an assumption that may not hold. An earlier analysis of 587 of the donors showed that most TCR beta V segments appeared in productive rearrangements either about 87% or about 30% of the time, which broadly matched IMGT annotations. A later analysis found that TCR association rates varied across HLA loci, with DRB1 alleles showing the most associated TCRs and HLA-C alleles the fewest. A few of the identified cytomegalovirus-associated TCR beta chains were confirmed in vitro to be specific for cytomegalovirus antigens. Because HLA typing was missing for some donors at each locus, association tests included only the typed subset. In a later analysis, HLA-associated TCR beta chains showed more clonal expansion and lower generation probabilities than non-associated chains that were equally common. Because the 87-base-pair reads could not distinguish some IMGT-functional V segments, including TRBV6-2 and TRBV6-3, those segments were excluded. Most TCR sequences were seen in very few donors, while some public TCRs were found in many individuals. An association between a missense DCLRE1C variant and V-gene and J-gene trimming of TCR beta chains was found in a later genetic analysis and replicated in an independent cohort. A later analysis associated some 17,000 TCR beta sequences with specific HLA alleles at a false discovery rate of 0.05. The study gave a list of about 170 TCR beta chains associated with cytomegalovirus. The earlier analysis of about 600 of the donors excluded 15 to 20 rarely observed V segments, including chromosome 9 orphons, because counts were too low.

This chain joins TRBV7-2 to TRBJ2-7, with TRBD1 perhaps the D gene, on 5 matching bases. This clonotype was obtained from a man aged 40-55 years in good health and CMV-seronegative. Sample: PBMCs. The CDR3 protein is CASSLDSHREQYF. The DNA sequence follows: TGTGCCAGCAGCCTAGACAGCCACAGGGAGCAGTACTTC.